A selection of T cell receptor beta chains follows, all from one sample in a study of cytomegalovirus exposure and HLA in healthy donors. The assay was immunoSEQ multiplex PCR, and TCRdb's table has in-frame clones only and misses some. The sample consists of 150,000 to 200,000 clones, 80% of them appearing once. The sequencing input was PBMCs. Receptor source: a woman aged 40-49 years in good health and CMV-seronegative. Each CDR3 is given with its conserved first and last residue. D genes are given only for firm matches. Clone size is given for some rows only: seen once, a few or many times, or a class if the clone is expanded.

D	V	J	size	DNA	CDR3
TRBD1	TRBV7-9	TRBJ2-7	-	TGTGCCAGCAGCTCCTACGGGAAAGCGGACAGGGAAAGGTACGAGCAGTACTTC	CASSSYGKADRERYEQYF
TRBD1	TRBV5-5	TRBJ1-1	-	TGTGCCAGCAGCTTACGAGGCGAGGGGGCGCGGACTGAAGCTTTCTTT	CASSLRGEGARTEAFF
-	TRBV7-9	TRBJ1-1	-	TGTGCCAGCAGCCCCACCGGGACAACGAACACTGAAGCTTTCTTT	CASSPTGTTNTEAFF
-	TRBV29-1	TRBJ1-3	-	TGCAGCGGGACAGCGACTGGAAACACCATATATTTT	CSGTATGNTIYF
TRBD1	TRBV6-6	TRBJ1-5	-	TGTGCCAGCAGTCCGGGACAGTCTCCTCAGCCCCAGCATTTT	CASSPGQSPQPQHF
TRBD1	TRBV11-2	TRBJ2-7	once	TGTGCCAGCAGGACTCAGGGGGAAGCCTACGAGCAGTACTTC	CASRTQGEAYEQYF
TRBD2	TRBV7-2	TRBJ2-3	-	TGTGCCAGCAGCTTAGGCCTAGCGGGCACAGATACGCAGTATTTT	CASSLGLAGTDTQYF
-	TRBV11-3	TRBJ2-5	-	TGTGCCAGCGGCCAGGGTGGGGATGGGGAGACCCAGTACTTC	CASGQGGDGETQYF
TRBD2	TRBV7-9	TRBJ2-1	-	TGTGCCAGCAGCCCCGGATTAGCGGGTACGGTCGATGAGCAGTTCTTC	CASSPGLAGTVDEQFF
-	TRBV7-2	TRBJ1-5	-	TGTGCCAGCAGCTTAGCGGGGGGAGGCGATCAGCCCCAGCATTTT	CASSLAGGGDQPQHF
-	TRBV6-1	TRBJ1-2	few	TGTGCCAGCAGTGAAAGGGGGTCGCGCTATGGCTACACCTTC	CASSERGSRYGYTF
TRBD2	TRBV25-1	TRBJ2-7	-	TGTGCCAGCATGAGAGCGGGAGGCAGCTACGAGCAGTACTTC	CASMRAGGSYEQYF
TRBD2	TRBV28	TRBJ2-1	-	TGTGCCAGCAGCTTGGGAGGGACTCCCAACAATGAGCAGTTCTTC	CASSLGGTPNNEQFF
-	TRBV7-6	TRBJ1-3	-	TGTGCCAGCAGCTCCCCAGATGCCGGAAACACCATATATTTT	CASSSPDAGNTIYF
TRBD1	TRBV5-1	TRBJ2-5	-	TGCGCCAGCAGCTTGGTGACAGGGAGATACCAAGAGACCCAGTACTTC	CASSLVTGRYQETQYF
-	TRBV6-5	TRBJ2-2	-	TGTGCCAGCAGACTAGGGGGAGCCGGCGGGGAGCTGTTTTTT	CASRLGGAGGELFF
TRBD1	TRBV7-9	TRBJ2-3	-	TGTTCCAGCAGCTTGTTAGGGACAGAGCTGGGAGATACGCAGTATTTT	CSSSLLGTELGDTQYF
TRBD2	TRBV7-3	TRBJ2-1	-	TGTGCCAGCAGCCCAATGGGCGGGGGACCCACAAATGAGCAGTTCTTC	CASSPMGGGPTNEQFF
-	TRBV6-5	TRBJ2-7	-	TGTGCCAGCAGTCCTAGCTCCTACGAGCAGTACTTC	CASSPSSYEQYF
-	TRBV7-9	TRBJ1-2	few	TGTTCCAGCAGCCCCGACAGTTCTAACTATGGCTACACCTTC	CSSSPDSSNYGYTF
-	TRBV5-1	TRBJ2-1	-	TGCGCCAGCAGCGGCAGCTCTAGTCGGGGGTACAATGAGCAGTTCTTC	CASSGSSSRGYNEQFF
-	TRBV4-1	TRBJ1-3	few	TGCGCCAGCAGCCAAGCAGGGGAACCAAACACCATATATTTT	CASSQAGEPNTIYF
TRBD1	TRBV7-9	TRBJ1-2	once	TGTTCCAGCAGCTTAACGACAGGGAACTATGGCTACACCTTC	CSSSLTTGNYGYTF
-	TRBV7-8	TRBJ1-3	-	TGTGCCAGCAGCCGAGACGCAGGCTCCTCTGGAAACACCATATATTTT	CASSRDAGSSGNTIYF
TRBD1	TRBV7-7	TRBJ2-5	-	TGTGCTAGCAGCTTAGACAGGGTAGAGACCCAGTACTTC	CASSLDRVETQYF
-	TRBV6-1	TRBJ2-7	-	TGTGCCAGCAGTGTCTATCCACCCCTCAACAGGGCTCCAGCCATCGAGCAGTACTTC	CASSVYPPLNRAPAIEQYF
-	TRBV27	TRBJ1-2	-	TGTGCCAGCAGTTTTCTAAGGGGTCACCTCTATGGCTACACCTTC	CASSFLRGHLYGYTF
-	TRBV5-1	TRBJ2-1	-	TGCGCCAGCAGAGCGTTCGCAGGGGGGAATGAGCAGTTCTTC	CASRAFAGGNEQFF
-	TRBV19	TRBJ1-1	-	TGTGCCAGTAGTATAGGTCAATTGGGGGGCACTGAAGCTTTCTTT	CASSIGQLGGTEAFF
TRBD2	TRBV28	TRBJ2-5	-	TGTGCCAGCAGTCCGACCGGGACTAGCGGACAAGAGACCCAGTACTTC	CASSPTGTSGQETQYF
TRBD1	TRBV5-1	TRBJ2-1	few	TGCGCCAGCAGCGTGGACAGGGGCAATGAGCAGTTCTTC	CASSVDRGNEQFF
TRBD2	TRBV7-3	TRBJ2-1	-	TGTGCCAGCAGCTTGCTAGCGGGGGCCTACAATGAGCAGTTCTTC	CASSLLAGAYNEQFF
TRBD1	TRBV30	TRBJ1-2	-	TGTGCCTGGAGTGTAGGGACAGGGTCGATGGGCTACACCTTC	CAWSVGTGSMGYTF
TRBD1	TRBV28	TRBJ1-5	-	TGTGCCCATTGCAGGGGGAATCAGCCCCAGCATTTT	CAHCRGNQPQHF
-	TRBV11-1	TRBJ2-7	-	TGTGCCAGCAGCATATCTCCGATTAGCTCCTACGAGCAGTACTTC	CASSISPISSYEQYF
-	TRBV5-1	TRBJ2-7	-	TGCGCCAGCAGCTTGGATATCAGGGCAAATTCATACGAGCAGTACTTC	CASSLDIRANSYEQYF
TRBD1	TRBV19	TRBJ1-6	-	TGTGCCACCAGCACCGGGACAGGGAATTCACCCCTCCACTTT	CATSTGTGNSPLHF
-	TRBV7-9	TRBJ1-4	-	TGTGCCAGCAGCTTACTCCTAGAAGGCGAAAAACTGTTTTTT	CASSLLLEGEKLFF
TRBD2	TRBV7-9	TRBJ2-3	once	TGTTCCAGCAGCTCAGTAAGAGCGGGAGGCACAGATACGCAGTATTTT	CSSSSVRAGGTDTQYF
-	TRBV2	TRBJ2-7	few	TGTGCCAGCGGAGACTTCACCTACGAGCAGTACTTC	CASGDFTYEQYF
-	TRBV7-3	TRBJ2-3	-	TGTGCCAGCAGCTCGGGGTTAGTCCTCACAGATACGCAGTATTTT	CASSSGLVLTDTQYF
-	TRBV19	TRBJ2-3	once	TGTGCCAGTAGTATAGAAACGAGGTGGGCTAGCGGCACAGATACGCAGTATTTT	CASSIETRWASGTDTQYF
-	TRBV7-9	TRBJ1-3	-	TGTGCCAGCAGGACAGTGGCTTTCGGAAACACCATATATTTT	CASRTVAFGNTIYF
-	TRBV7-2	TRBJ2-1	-	TGTGCCAGCAGCTTAGAGGGTAGCAGGGGGTTCTTC	CASSLEGSRGFF